The clone carrying this TCR beta chain is a singleton in its sample. Method: immunoSEQ multiplex PCR; TCRdb's copy keeps in-frame clones and lacks some. The sample has fewer than 35,000 clones, roughly 90% seen once. The data were obtained in a study of T cell changes during pregnancy in multiple sclerosis. After removal of 2 bases from V and 0 bases from J, the junction contained 12 bases not matched to a gene. Germline V gives CDR1 LNHDA, CDR2 SQIVND (reference sequence). CDR3 length: 19 amino acids. The chain has TRBV19 and TRBJ2-4, with 8 bases fitting TRBD2. Sample: CD4+ T cells from peripheral blood mononuclear cells, taken in the third trimester of pregnancy. This clonotype was sampled from a female donor in good health, enrolled as a control in a pregnancy study. In DNA, the CDR3 is TGTGCCAGTAGTATACGAAGCGGGAGTCCGCCCATAGCCAAAAACATTCAGTACTTC. Protein: CASSIRSGSPPIAKNIQYF.